Listed below are T cell receptor beta chains from one sample, sequenced in a study of CD4 T cells in relation to SARS-CoV-2 and coronaviruses. TCRdb's table, derived via immunoSEQ multiplex PCR, lists solely in-frame clones and lacks some. Counted here are around 34,000 clones, around 77% occurring once; the ten biggest clones make up about a fifth. These receptors lack a known antigen. Sequenced sample: memory CD4+ T cells from PBMCs, cultured in vitro. These receptors originate from an adult with COVID-19. CDR3s include the opening cysteine and the closing phenylalanine or tryptophan. Each record gives: clone size, J gene, D gene, V gene, CDR3 DNA, CDR3 protein. A D gene is named only where the DNA matches it firmly. The size of a clone is reported for some rows only, either as once, few or many, or as a class for expanded clones.

size: -; J: TRBJ2-5; D: -; V: TRBV6-2/TRBV6-3; DNA: TGTGCCAGCAGCAACCAGTGGCGCGGGGAGACCCAGTACTTC; CDR3: CASSNQWRGETQYF
size: -; J: TRBJ2-1; D: TRBD2; V: TRBV15; DNA: TGTGCCACACAGACTAGCGGGCGGAACAATGAGCAGTTCTTC; CDR3: CATQTSGRNNEQFF
size: -; J: TRBJ2-3; D: -; V: TRBV5-1; DNA: TGCGCCAGCAGCCAAAGTTCACAGGGGGGGACGCAGTATTTT; CDR3: CASSQSSQGGTQYF
size: -; J: TRBJ1-2; D: -; V: TRBV19; DNA: TGTGCCAGTAGAAGGGCAGGGGAGTACTATGGCTACACCTTC; CDR3: CASRRAGEYYGYTF
size: -; J: TRBJ2-7; D: TRBD2; V: TRBV28; DNA: TGTGCCAGCAGTTTATGGGGACTAGCGGGTTCGGACGAGCAGTACTTC; CDR3: CASSLWGLAGSDEQYF
size: -; J: TRBJ1-5; D: -; V: TRBV7-2; DNA: TGTGCCAGCAGCTTGGGACGGAACAATCAGCCCCAGCATTTT; CDR3: CASSLGRNNQPQHF
size: -; J: TRBJ2-1; D: TRBD2; V: TRBV7-6; DNA: TGTGCCAGCAGCCGAGCCCGACTAGCGGGAGGACCCTACAATGAGCAGTTCTTC; CDR3: CASSRARLAGGPYNEQFF
size: few; J: TRBJ1-5; D: -; V: TRBV7-2; DNA: TGTGCCAGCAGCTCCCGCGGGCAGCCCCAGCATTTT; CDR3: CASSSRGQPQHF
size: -; J: TRBJ2-5; D: -; V: TRBV5-1; DNA: TGCGCCAGCAGCTCGGGCCTTCGGCGGTCCCAAGAGACCCAGTACTTC; CDR3: CASSSGLRRSQETQYF
size: -; J: TRBJ2-7; D: -; V: TRBV6-5; DNA: TGTGCCAGCAAACAGGGTAGCAGGGAAACCTACGAGCAGTACTTC; CDR3: CASKQGSRETYEQYF
size: -; J: TRBJ2-5; D: -; V: TRBV4-1; DNA: TGCGCCAGCAGCCAAGCCCAGCGAGGGGAGACCCAGTACTTC; CDR3: CASSQAQRGETQYF
size: -; J: TRBJ2-7; D: TRBD1; V: TRBV7-2; DNA: TGTGCCAGCAGCTTACTCTCCCACCATACAGGGGGACAGGCCTACGAGCAGTACTTC; CDR3: CASSLLSHHTGGQAYEQYF
size: -; J: TRBJ1-4; D: -; V: TRBV2; DNA: TGTGCCAGCCACCCAGGGGCGGTAGGTGAAAAACTGTTTTTT; CDR3: CASHPGAVGEKLFF
size: -; J: TRBJ2-7; D: -; V: TRBV7-9; DNA: TGTGCCAGCAGCTTAGCGGGAGAGTTCTACGAGCAGTACTTC; CDR3: CASSLAGEFYEQYF
size: -; J: TRBJ1-2; D: -; V: TRBV2; DNA: TGTGCCAGCAGTGATGGTGAAGTCTATGGCTACACCTTC; CDR3: CASSDGEVYGYTF
size: -; J: TRBJ2-6; D: -; V: TRBV20-1; DNA: TGCAGTGCTAGTCCGGGACACCCTTCCTCTGGGGCCAACGTCCTGACTTTC; CDR3: CSASPGHPSSGANVLTF
size: -; J: TRBJ2-3; D: -; V: TRBV7-3; DNA: TGTGCCAGCAGCCTGGGGACCACAGATACGCAGTATTTT; CDR3: CASSLGTTDTQYF
size: -; J: TRBJ2-5; D: TRBD2; V: TRBV30; DNA: TGTGCCTGGAGATTGGGGGGGGGCCAAGAGACCCAGTACTTC; CDR3: CAWRLGGGQETQYF
size: once; J: TRBJ2-1; D: TRBD2; V: TRBV3-1/TRBV3-2; DNA: TGTGCCAGCAGCCAAGATCTAGCGGGAGGGCTTCGGGAGCAGTTCTTC; CDR3: CASSQDLAGGLREQFF
size: few; J: TRBJ2-1; D: -; V: TRBV29-1; DNA: TGCAGCGTTGATAGGACTAATACAAACAATGAGCAGTTCTTC; CDR3: CSVDRTNTNNEQFF
size: -; J: TRBJ1-1; D: -; V: TRBV18; DNA: TGTGCCAGCTCACCACTGGCAGGAGGTCGGACTGAAGCTTTCTTT; CDR3: CASSPLAGGRTEAFF
size: once; J: TRBJ2-6; D: -; V: TRBV19; DNA: TGTGCCAGTAGTATATTTTTCTATGGGCTACAGGACTCTGGGGCCAACGTCCTGACTTTC; CDR3: CASSIFFYGLQDSGANVLTF
size: once; J: TRBJ2-3; D: TRBD2; V: TRBV4-3; DNA: TGCGCCAGCAGCCAAGATTACTGGCGGGAGCGTCCAGATACGCAGTATTTT; CDR3: CASSQDYWRERPDTQYF
size: few; J: TRBJ1-1; D: -; V: TRBV28; DNA: TGTGCCAGCAGTTTTTTAGACAGACAAGCTTTCTTT; CDR3: CASSFLDRQAFF
size: few; J: TRBJ2-7; D: TRBD2; V: TRBV2; DNA: TGTGCCAGCAGTGACGGCGGTTTAGCGGGATTACCCTACGAGCAGTACTTC; CDR3: CASSDGGLAGLPYEQYF
size: once; J: TRBJ2-2; D: TRBD2; V: TRBV5-5; DNA: TGTGCCAGCAGCTTGGTCCCGGGACTAGTAATCGGGGAGCTGTTTTTT; CDR3: CASSLVPGLVIGELFF
size: -; J: TRBJ1-2; D: -; V: TRBV4-3; DNA: TGCGCCAGCAGCCAAGATCATGGTTGGGACTATGGCTACACCTTC; CDR3: CASSQDHGWDYGYTF
size: -; J: TRBJ2-5; D: -; V: TRBV29-1; DNA: TGCAGCGTTGAAGGGCAGGGGCCAGAGACCCAGTACTTC; CDR3: CSVEGQGPETQYF
size: once; J: TRBJ2-7; D: -; V: TRBV4-1; DNA: TGCGCCAGCAGCCAAGTCGAGGGCGACCGGGGGTACGAGCAGTACTTC; CDR3: CASSQVEGDRGYEQYF
size: -; J: TRBJ2-2; D: TRBD1; V: TRBV5-6; DNA: TGTGCCAGCAACCGGGGACAGCTAAAGAACACCGGGGAGCTGTTTTTT; CDR3: CASNRGQLKNTGELFF
size: few; J: TRBJ2-1; D: TRBD2; V: TRBV6-5; DNA: TGTGCCAGCAGTTACGGACTAGCGGGAGTTAATGAGCAGTTCTTC; CDR3: CASSYGLAGVNEQFF
size: -; J: TRBJ2-3; D: TRBD2; V: TRBV4-1; DNA: TGCGCCAGCAGCCAAGGGCTTGGTGGAGCGGGAGATGATACGCAGTATTTT; CDR3: CASSQGLGGAGDDTQYF
size: -; J: TRBJ1-4; D: -; V: TRBV5-1; DNA: TGCGCCAGCAGCTTGGGAAACCGACGAATACGTTGGGAAAAACTGTTTTTT; CDR3: CASSLGNRRIRWEKLFF
size: -; J: TRBJ2-7; D: TRBD1; V: TRBV6-5; DNA: TGTGCCAGCAGTAGAGACAGGGGGCTCCACGAGCAGTACTTC; CDR3: CASSRDRGLHEQYF
size: -; J: TRBJ2-5; D: -; V: TRBV2; DNA: TGTGCCAGCAAAACCGGGGGGCCAGAGACCCAGTACTTC; CDR3: CASKTGGPETQYF
size: -; J: TRBJ2-7; D: -; V: TRBV7-2; DNA: TGTGCCAGCAGCTCCCGAAGTAGTCCCGTCGAGCAGTACTTC; CDR3: CASSSRSSPVEQYF
size: few; J: TRBJ2-7; D: -; V: TRBV5-6; DNA: TGTGCCAGCGGAGGGGAGAGCAGTGAGACCTACGAGCAGTACTTC; CDR3: CASGGESSETYEQYF
size: -; J: TRBJ2-2; D: -; V: TRBV19; DNA: TGTGCCAGTAGTATCGCAGCGAACACCGGGGAGCTGTTTTTT; CDR3: CASSIAANTGELFF
size: few; J: TRBJ2-2; D: TRBD1; V: TRBV27; DNA: TGTGCCAGCAGTTTATGGACAGGGTCGGGCGGGGAGCTGTTTTTT; CDR3: CASSLWTGSGGELFF
size: once; J: TRBJ2-4; D: -; V: TRBV5-1; DNA: TGCGCCAGCAGCTTGGAGGCTGGTGAGTGGGACATTCAGTACTTC; CDR3: CASSLEAGEWDIQYF
size: -; J: TRBJ2-7; D: -; V: TRBV15; DNA: TGTGCCACCCGACCCGGGGGCGGGGGATCCTACGAGCAGTACTTC; CDR3: CATRPGGGGSYEQYF
size: -; J: TRBJ2-7; D: TRBD1; V: TRBV6-5; DNA: TGTGCCAGCAGTCGGGACAGGGGCAGGTACGAGCAGTACTTC; CDR3: CASSRDRGRYEQYF
size: few; J: TRBJ2-5; D: TRBD2; V: TRBV6-4; DNA: TGTGCCAGCAGGGGTTCGGGGGGGACGAAAGAGACCCAGTACTTC; CDR3: CASRGSGGTKETQYF
size: few; J: TRBJ1-5; D: -; V: TRBV28; DNA: TGTGCCAGCAGTTATAAGGTAGAGGGCAATCAGCCCCAGCATTTT; CDR3: CASSYKVEGNQPQHF
size: -; J: TRBJ1-5; D: -; V: TRBV28; DNA: TGTGCCAGCAGACAAACCAATCAGCCCCAGCATTTT; CDR3: CASRQTNQPQHF
size: few; J: TRBJ2-1; D: -; V: TRBV4-1; DNA: TGCGCCAGCAGCCACAATTTGAGGGAGTCCTACAATGAGCAGTTCTTC; CDR3: CASSHNLRESYNEQFF
size: -; J: TRBJ2-7; D: -; V: TRBV28; DNA: TGTGCCAGCAGTCCACGAGCGGAGAGCTACGAGCAGTACTTC; CDR3: CASSPRAESYEQYF
size: once; J: TRBJ2-1; D: -; V: TRBV6-1; DNA: TGTGCCAGCAGTGAAGCGAGCCCCATAACTTACGAGCAGTTCTTC; CDR3: CASSEASPITYEQFF
size: -; J: TRBJ2-7; D: TRBD2; V: TRBV30; DNA: TGTGCCTGGAGTGTAGCGGGAGGGTCTGGATTCGAGCAGTACTTC; CDR3: CAWSVAGGSGFEQYF
size: -; J: TRBJ2-3; D: TRBD2; V: TRBV30; DNA: TGTGCCTGGACCCGAGACAGAAGACTAGCGGAACGCACAGATACGCAGTATTTT; CDR3: CAWTRDRRLAERTDTQYF
size: -; J: TRBJ1-5; D: -; V: TRBV10-3; DNA: TGTGCCTCCCAAGGGGTACGGAATCAGCCCCAGCATTTT; CDR3: CASQGVRNQPQHF
size: -; J: TRBJ2-7; D: -; V: TRBV27; DNA: TGTGCCAGCGGGAGGGACAGCACCTACGAGCAGTACTTC; CDR3: CASGRDSTYEQYF
size: -; J: TRBJ2-3; D: -; V: TRBV28; DNA: TGTGCCAGCAGTCCCGGAGGGCTATCATCCGATACGCAGTATTTT; CDR3: CASSPGGLSSDTQYF
size: -; J: TRBJ2-1; D: -; V: TRBV3-1/TRBV3-2; DNA: TGTGCCAGCAGCAATCAGGGATTCTACAATGAGCAGTTCTTC; CDR3: CASSNQGFYNEQFF